This T cell receptor (beta chain) comes out of a study of response to subunit inactivated influenza vaccine. Study-wide results and caveats: Each seasonal flu vaccination may recruit only limited new T cells, authors suggested.

The CDR3 extends over 14 amino acids. V was clipped by 2 bases and J by 8 bases; unmatched bases: 6. Germline CDR1 and CDR2: SGHTA and FQGNSA. One entry per CDR3 protein results from TCRdb running MiXCR on the RT-PCR reads. The repertoire has some 150,000 distinct CDR3 sequences, around 12% of them found once; the top ten carry less than 30%. Note on this clonotype: Its antigen is not known.

These data were also filed under a second study, of T cells expressing NK-cell markers. That investigation notes: Making the TCR beta cDNA relied on 5'RACE template switching with UMIs. Among the eight sequenced donors, seven tested HCMV-seropositive and one tested seronegative. In a handful of donors, dominant CD3+CD56+NKG2C+ clones formed about 1.0-7.0% of CD8+ cells. Where several donors were concerned, these clonotypes also led the CD3+CD56-NKG2C+ fraction.

The sample was CD8+ T cells sorted from PBMCs, taken roughly 12 days after vaccination. This TCR came from a man aged 45-60 years who received an inactivated influenza vaccine. This chain connects TRBV7-2 to TRBJ2-1; the match to TRBD2 covers 7 bases. As DNA, the CDR3 is TGTGCCAGCAGCTTATTAAGGGGAGGGGATGAGCAGTTCTTC. Translating gives CASSLLRGGDEQFF. Together with reference TRBV7-2 and TRBJ2-1, the CDR3 gives the full variable domain: GAGVSQSPSNKVTEKGKDVELRCDPISGHTALYWYRQSLGQGLEFLIYFQGNSAPDKSGLPSDRFSAERTGGSVSTLTIQRTQQEDSAVYLCASSLLRGGDEQFFGPGTRLTVL.